These 17 T cell receptor beta chains came from one sample sequenced in a study of shared clonotypes between healthy human individuals. Using immunoSEQ multiplex PCR, the repertoire was profiled, and TCRdb retains in-frame clones only, with some absent. The sample yields 1,100,000 or so clones, more than 75% seen once. The sample comprised memory CD4+ T cells from PBMCs. The subset here: CD45RA-negative fraction. The receptors derive from a man aged 18 to 30 in good health. Some clones in this sample may be carry-over from other donors' samples.

In this sample, this clone turned up a few times. This sequence joins TRBV2 and TRBJ2-1; D is uncertain. There are 15 residues in the CDR3. Germline lookup yields CDR1 SNHLY and CDR2 FYNNEI. The V end lost 3 bases, the J end lost 6 bases, and 15 bases lay between the germline ends. This CDR3 is CASSDPPSWGNEQFF. The CDR3 region has the DNA TGTGCCAGCAGTGACCCGCCGTCGTGGGGCAATGAGCAGTTCTTC.

The chain is built from TRBV5-8 and TRBJ1-1, with no clear D. The CDR3 has 13 residues. Germline loops: CDR1 SGHTS, CDR2 YDEGEE. V lost 3 bases to trimming and J lost 10 bases, with 16 bases between them. CDR3 region: CASSWRLGSGAFF. Here the CDR3 DNA reads TGTGCCAGCAGCTGGCGACTGGGATCGGGAGCTTTCTTT.

The V and J genes are TRBV30 and TRBJ2-2, with D tentatively TRBD2 (5 bases). Germline V gene lookup returns CDR1 GTSNPN and CDR2 SVGIG (reference sequence). V lost 2 bases to trimming and J lost 6 bases, with 16 bases between them. The CDR3 has 15 amino acids. The chain's CDR3 is CAWSTSRVSAGELFF. The CDR3 DNA follows: TGTGCCTGGAGTACCTCACGCGTTAGCGCCGGGGAGCTGTTTTTT.

The chain couples TRBV6-6 to TRBJ2-3; maybe TRBD1 (6 bases). The CDR3 extends over 15 amino acids. Trimming removed 0 bases from V and 8 bases from J, with 15 bases in between. Germline CDR1 and CDR2: MNHNY and SVGAGI (reference sequence). The CDR3 nucleotides are TGTGCCAGCAGTTACTCCGCGACAGGAGACCCTACGCAGTATTTT. Translated: CASSYSATGDPTQYF.

V is TRBV5-1 and J is TRBJ2-2; D might be TRBD2 (5 bases). The CDR3 sequence is 14 residues long. With 4 bases removed from V and 5 bases from J, the gap between germline ends came to 12 bases. The germline V gene has CDR1 SGHRS and CDR2 YFSETQ. The CDR3 region has the DNA TGCGCCAGCAGCGAAGGGAGCCGGACCGGGGAGCTGTTTTTT. Translated: CASSEGSRTGELFF. The variable domain in full, with the rest retrieved from reference TRBV5-1 and TRBJ2-2, is KAGVTQTPRYLIKTRGQQVTLSCSPISGHRSVSWYQQTPGQGLQFLFEYFSETQRNKGNFPGRFSGRQFSNSRSEMNVSTLELGDSALYLCASSEGSRTGELFFGEGSRLTVL.

The chain joins TRBV28 to TRBJ1-2, with TRBD1 as a possible D gene (5 bases). Looked up from germline, CDR1 is MDHEN and CDR2 is SYDVKM. The V and J ends lost 6 bases and 0 bases respectively, with 17 bases between them. The CDR3 covers 16 residues. The CDR3 coding sequence is TGTGCCAGCAGGGAGCCTTTTAGGGACTCTAACTATGGCTACACCTTC. Protein sequence: CASREPFRDSNYGYTF.

This clone occurred many times. Other DNA sequences from this sample encode an identical CDR3 as well. This chain joins TRBV10-3 and TRBJ1-1; D remains unclear. The CDR3 is made up of 12 amino acids. Germline V CDR1 and CDR2: ENHRY, SYGVKD. Trimming stripped 4 bases from V and 1 base from J, with 4 bases between. CDR3 coding DNA: TGTGCCATCAGTGGTGGGAACACTGAAGCTTTCTTT. Amino acids: CAISGGNTEAFF.

In regard to this clone: A much larger clone differs by one base, so this may be a read error. V usage is TRBV25-1 and J usage is TRBJ2-7; D is ambiguous. The CDR3 sequence is 11 residues long. Germline V gene sequence: CDR1 MGHDK, CDR2 SYGVNS. V dropped 6 bases and J dropped 0 bases, with 3 bases sitting between them. The CDR3 is CASRGSYEQYF. The CDR3 DNA follows: TGTGCCAGCAGGGGCTCCTACGAGCAGTACTTC.

CDR3 bases: TGTGCCAGCAGCGAGTGGTACACCATATATTTT. Its translation is CASSEWYTIYF. The genes are TRBV6-4 and TRBJ1-3, with D unclear. The V and J ends lost 6 bases and 8 bases respectively, with 8 bases between them. The CDR3 consists of 11 residues. Looked up from germline, CDR1 is MRHNA and CDR2 is SNTAGT.

The table lists this clone with a count of one. The chain employs TRBV28 and TRBJ2-3, with TRBD2 matching over 10 bases. This CDR3 contains 15 residues. J was trimmed by 0 bases and V by 6 bases; bases with no gene match: 3. The germline gives CDR1 MDHEN, CDR2 SYDVKM. In nucleotides, the CDR3 is TGTGCCAGCAGACTAGCGGGACCAAGCACAGATACGCAGTATTTT. Protein: CASRLAGPSTDTQYF.

This clone has just a few counts. The CDR3 bases are TGTGCCAGCAGTTACCAGGAGGGCACTGAAGCTTTCTTT. It encodes CASSYQEGTEAFF. The J gene is TRBJ1-1, the V gene TRBV6-5; no clear D gene. Germline-derived CDR1 and CDR2 are MNHEY and SVGAGI. The CDR3 runs 13 residues. Trimming took 2 bases from V and 4 from J, leaving 8 bases between them.

V usage is TRBV15 and J usage is TRBJ1-4; 7 positions match TRBD1. The CDR3 is 15 amino acids. The trim removed 6 bases at V and 0 bases at J, leaving 4 bases unmatched. Germline CDR1 is LNHNV and CDR2 is YYDKDF (reference sequence). The CDR3 protein is CATSRQGATNEKLFF. The CDR3 bases are TGTGCCACCAGTCGACAGGGTGCAACTAATGAAAAACTGTTTTTT.

This clone has more than one count but fewer than ten. The rearrangement links TRBV7-8 to TRBJ2-7; 8 bases map to TRBD1. Germline CDR1 and CDR2: SGHVS and FQNEAQ. This CDR3 has 15 amino acids. With V trimmed by 5 bases and J by 1 base, 7 bases remained unmatched. CDR3 in amino acids: CASSPPGQASYEQYF. CDR3 coding DNA: TGTGCCAGCAGCCCTCCGGGACAGGCGTCCTACGAGCAGTACTTC.

There are a few counts of this clone. This chain connects TRBV5-1 to TRBJ2-3, with 10 bases aligning to TRBD2. V shed 2 bases, J shed 4 bases, and the junction held 10 bases outside the gene matches. From germline, CDR1 is SGHRS and CDR2 YFSETQ. The CDR3 is made up of 17 amino acids. This CDR3 is CASSFTAGGPMSDTQYF. Here the CDR3 DNA reads TGCGCCAGCAGCTTTACAGCGGGAGGGCCTATGTCAGATACGCAGTATTTT.

The V and J genes are TRBV5-1 and TRBJ1-1; D not resolved. V was pared by 3 bases and J by 2 bases, with 17 bases between. The CDR3 is 16 residues long. The V gene's germline CDR1 is SGHRS and CDR2 YFSETQ. CDR3 nucleotides: TGCGCCAGCAGCTCCCGTACTTTAGGTCAAAACACTGAAGCTTTCTTT. Its translation is CASSSRTLGQNTEAFF.

About this clone: The same CDR3 arises from other DNA sequences in this sample as well. This rearrangement joins TRBV7-9 to TRBJ2-7; D unresolved. The germline gives CDR1 SEHNR, CDR2 FQNEAQ (reference sequence). V was pared by 1 base and J by 0 bases, with 7 bases between. The CDR3 runs 14 residues. The CDR3 reads CASSLVAGSYEQYF. CDR3 in DNA: TGTGCCAGCAGCTTAGTTGCAGGCTCCTACGAGCAGTACTTC.

The genes are TRBV7-8 and TRBJ2-7; 13 bases match TRBD2. J gave up 2 bases and V 2 bases, and 3 bases lay outside the gene matches. Germline V gene sequence: CDR1 SGHVS, CDR2 FQNEAQ. This CDR3 spans 16 amino acids. CDR3 in DNA: TGTGCCAGCAGCTTACAGGGACTAGCGGGGACCTACGAGCAGTACTTC. Amino acids: CASSLQGLAGTYEQYF. Combining the CDR3 with reference TRBV7-8 and TRBJ2-7 gives the whole variable domain GAGVSQSPRYKVAKRGQDVALRCDPISGHVSLFWYQQALGQGPEFLTYFQNEAQLDKSGLPSDRFFAERPEGSVSTLKIQRTQQEDSAVYLCASSLQGLAGTYEQYFGPGTRLTVT.